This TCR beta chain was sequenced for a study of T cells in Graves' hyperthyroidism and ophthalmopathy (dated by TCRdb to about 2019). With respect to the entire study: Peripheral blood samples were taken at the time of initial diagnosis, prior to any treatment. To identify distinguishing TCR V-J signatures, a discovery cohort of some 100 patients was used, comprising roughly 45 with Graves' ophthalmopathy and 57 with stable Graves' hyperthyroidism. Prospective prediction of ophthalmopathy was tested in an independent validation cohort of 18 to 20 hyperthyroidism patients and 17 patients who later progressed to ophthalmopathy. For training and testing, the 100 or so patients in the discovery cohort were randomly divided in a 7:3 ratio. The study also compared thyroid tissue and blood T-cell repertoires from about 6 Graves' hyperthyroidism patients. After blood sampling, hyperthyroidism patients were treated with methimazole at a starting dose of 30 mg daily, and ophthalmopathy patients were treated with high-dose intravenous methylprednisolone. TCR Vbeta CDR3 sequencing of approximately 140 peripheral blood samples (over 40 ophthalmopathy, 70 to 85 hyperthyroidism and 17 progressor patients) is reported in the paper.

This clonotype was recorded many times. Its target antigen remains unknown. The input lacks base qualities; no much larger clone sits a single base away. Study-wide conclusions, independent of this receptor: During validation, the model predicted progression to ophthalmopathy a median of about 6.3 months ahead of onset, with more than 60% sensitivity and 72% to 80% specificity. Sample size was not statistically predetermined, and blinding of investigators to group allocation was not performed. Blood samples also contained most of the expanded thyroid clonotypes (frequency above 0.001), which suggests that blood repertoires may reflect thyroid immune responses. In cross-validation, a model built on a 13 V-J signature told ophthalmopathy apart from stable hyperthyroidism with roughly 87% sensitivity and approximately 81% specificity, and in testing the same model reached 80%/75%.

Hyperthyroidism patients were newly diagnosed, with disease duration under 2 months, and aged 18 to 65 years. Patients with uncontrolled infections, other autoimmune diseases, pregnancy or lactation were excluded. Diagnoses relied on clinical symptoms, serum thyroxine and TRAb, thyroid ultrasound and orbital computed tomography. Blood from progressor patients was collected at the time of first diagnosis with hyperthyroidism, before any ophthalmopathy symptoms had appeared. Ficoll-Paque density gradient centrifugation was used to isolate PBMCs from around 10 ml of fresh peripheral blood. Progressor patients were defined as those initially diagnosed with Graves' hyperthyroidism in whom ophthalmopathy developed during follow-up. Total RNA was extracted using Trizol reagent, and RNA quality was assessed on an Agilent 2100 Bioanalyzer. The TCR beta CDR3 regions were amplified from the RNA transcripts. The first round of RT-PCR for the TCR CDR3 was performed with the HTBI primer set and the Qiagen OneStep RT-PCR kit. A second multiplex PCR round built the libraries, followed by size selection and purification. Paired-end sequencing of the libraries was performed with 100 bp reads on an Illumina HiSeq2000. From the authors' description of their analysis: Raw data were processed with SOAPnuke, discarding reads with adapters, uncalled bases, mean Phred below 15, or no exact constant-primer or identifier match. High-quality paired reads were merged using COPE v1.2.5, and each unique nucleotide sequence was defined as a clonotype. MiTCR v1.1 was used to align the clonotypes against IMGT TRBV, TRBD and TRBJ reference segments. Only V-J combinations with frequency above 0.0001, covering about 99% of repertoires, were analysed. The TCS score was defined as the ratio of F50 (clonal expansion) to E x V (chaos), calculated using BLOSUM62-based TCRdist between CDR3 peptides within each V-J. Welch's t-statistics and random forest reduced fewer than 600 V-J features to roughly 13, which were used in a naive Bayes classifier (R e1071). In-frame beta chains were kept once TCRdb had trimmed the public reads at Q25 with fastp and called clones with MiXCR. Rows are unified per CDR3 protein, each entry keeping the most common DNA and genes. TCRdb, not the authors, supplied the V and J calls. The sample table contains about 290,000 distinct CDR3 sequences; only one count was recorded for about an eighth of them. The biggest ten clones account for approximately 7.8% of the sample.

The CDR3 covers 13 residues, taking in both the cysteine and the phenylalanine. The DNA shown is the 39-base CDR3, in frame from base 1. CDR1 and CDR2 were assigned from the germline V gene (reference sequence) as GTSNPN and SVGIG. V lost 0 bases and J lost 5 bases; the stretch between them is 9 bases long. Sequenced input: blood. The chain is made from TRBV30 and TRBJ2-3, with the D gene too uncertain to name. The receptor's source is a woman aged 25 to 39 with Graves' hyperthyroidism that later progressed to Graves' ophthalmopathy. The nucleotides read TGTGCCTGGAGTGTACCGGGCCGAGATACGCAGTATTTT. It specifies CAWSVPGRDTQYF.